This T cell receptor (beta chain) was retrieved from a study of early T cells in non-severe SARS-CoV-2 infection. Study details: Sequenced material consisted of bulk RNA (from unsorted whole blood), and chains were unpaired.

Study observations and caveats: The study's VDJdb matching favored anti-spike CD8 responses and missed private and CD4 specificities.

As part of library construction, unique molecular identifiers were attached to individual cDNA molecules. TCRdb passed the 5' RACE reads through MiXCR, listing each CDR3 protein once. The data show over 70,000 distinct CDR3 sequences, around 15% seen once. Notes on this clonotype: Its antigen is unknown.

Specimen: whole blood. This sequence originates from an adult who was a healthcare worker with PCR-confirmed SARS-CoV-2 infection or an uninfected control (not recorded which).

The CDR3 DNA sequence: TGTGCCAGCAGCTTAGACCGGAGCATCGTGACCTACGAGCAGTACTTC. Translating it yields CASSLDRSIVTYEQYF. V usage is TRBV7-8 and J usage is TRBJ2-7, with unresolved D. Trimming pared 1 base from V and 2 bases from J, leaving 15 bases between. Germline V gene sequence: CDR1 SGHVS, CDR2 FQNEAQ. The CDR3 length is 16 residues.